This entry is about one T cell receptor (beta chain). The data derive from a study of blood T cell repertoires in COVID-19. Study overall: Material from acute and convalescent COVID-19 was sourced from the United States, Italy and Spain.

After removal of 4 bases from V and 5 bases from J, the junction contained 8 bases not matched to a gene. Germline CDR1 and CDR2: MNHEY and SVGEGT. This CDR3 is built from 15 residues. As processed by the authors: From reference gene primer amplification, estimates of nucleated cell counts were derived. Repertoires were generated with immunoSEQ multiplex PCR, while TCRdb's copy carries only in-frame clones and drops some. Clone size and the V and J calls come from that table; the DNA yielded D and trimming. The table shows 9,500 to 15,000 clones, with roughly 85% occurring only once. Sequencing was carried out using peripheral blood. The rearrangement joins TRBV6-2 or TRBV6-3 to TRBJ1-5, with 7 bases that match TRBD1. The clonotype was recovered from a human donor in a cohort sampled during active COVID-19. The CDR3 region has the DNA TGTGCCAGCAGTTCCATAGGACAGGTCTATCAGCCCCAGCATTTT. Protein sequence: CASSSIGQVYQPQHF.